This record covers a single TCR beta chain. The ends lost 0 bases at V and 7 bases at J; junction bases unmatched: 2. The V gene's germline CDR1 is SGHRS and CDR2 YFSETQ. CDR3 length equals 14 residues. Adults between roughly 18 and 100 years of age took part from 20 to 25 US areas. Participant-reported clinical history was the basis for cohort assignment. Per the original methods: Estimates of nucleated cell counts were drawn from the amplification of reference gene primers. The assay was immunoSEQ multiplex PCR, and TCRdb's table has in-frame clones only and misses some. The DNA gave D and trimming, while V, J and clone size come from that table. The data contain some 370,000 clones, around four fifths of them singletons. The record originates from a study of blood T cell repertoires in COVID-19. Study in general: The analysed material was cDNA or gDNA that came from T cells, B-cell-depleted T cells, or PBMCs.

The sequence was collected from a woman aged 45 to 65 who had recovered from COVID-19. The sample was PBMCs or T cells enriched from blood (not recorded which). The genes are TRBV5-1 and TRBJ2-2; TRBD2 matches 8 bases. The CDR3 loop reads CASSLGTSFGELFF. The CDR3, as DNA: TGCGCCAGCAGCTTGGGGACTAGCTTCGGGGAGCTGTTTTTT.